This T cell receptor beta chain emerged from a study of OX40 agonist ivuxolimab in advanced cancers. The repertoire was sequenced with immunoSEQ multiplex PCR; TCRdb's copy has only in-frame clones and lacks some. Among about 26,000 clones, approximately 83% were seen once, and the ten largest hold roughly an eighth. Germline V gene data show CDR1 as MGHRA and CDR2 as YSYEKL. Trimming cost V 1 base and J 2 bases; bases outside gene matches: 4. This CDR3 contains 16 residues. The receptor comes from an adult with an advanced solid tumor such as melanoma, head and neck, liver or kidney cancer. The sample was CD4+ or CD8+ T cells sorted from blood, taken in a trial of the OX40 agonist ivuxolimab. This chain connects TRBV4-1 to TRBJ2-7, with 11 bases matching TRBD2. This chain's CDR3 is CASSQVSGGGTYEQYF. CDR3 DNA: TGCGCCAGCAGCCAAGTTAGCGGGGGGGGAACCTACGAGCAGTACTTC.